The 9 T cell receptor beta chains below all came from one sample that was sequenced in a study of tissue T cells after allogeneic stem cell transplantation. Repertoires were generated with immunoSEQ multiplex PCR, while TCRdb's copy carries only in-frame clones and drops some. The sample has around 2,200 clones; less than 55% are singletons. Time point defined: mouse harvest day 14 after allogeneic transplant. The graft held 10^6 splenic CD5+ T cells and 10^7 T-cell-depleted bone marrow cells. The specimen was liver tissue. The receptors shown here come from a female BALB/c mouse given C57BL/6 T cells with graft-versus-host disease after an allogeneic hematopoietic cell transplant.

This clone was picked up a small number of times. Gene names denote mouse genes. Here the CDR3 reads CASSPDWYEQYF. The CDR3 bases that were read are TGTGCCAGCAGTCCGGACTGGTATGAACAGTAC. The chain links TRBV19 to TRBJ2-7, with 7 positions matching TRBD2. The sequence runs out 1 residue before the end of the CDR3; the remainder is reconstructed from the germline J gene. Trimming took 4 bases from V and 4 from J; bases not matched to a gene: 2. The germline V gene has CDR1 FNHDT and CDR2 SITEND (reference sequence). The CDR3 runs 12 residues.

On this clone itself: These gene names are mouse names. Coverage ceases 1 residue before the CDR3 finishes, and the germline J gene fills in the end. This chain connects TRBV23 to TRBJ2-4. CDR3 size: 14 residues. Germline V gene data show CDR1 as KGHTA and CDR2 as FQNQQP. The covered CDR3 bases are TGCTCCAGCAGTCAAGGTCGAAGTCAAAACACCTTGTAC. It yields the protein CSSSQGRSQNTLY. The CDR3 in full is CSSSQGRSQNTLYF.

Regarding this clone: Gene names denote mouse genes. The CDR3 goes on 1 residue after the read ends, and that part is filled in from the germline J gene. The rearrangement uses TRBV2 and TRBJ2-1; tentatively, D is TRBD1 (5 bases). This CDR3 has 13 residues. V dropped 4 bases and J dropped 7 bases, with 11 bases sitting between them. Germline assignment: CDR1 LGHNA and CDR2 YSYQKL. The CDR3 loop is CASSPQGGAEQFF. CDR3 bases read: TGTGCCAGCAGCCCCCAGGGAGGGGCTGAGCAGTTC.

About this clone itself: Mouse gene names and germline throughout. CDR3 DNA (partial): TGTGCCAGCAGTCTGGGGACTGGGCAAGACACCCAGTAC. Its protein is CASSLGTGQDTQY. The CDR3, in full, reads CASSLGTGQDTQYF. The chain employs TRBV26 and TRBJ2-5; 9 bases line up with TRBD2. The read is 1 residue too short to cover the CDR3 end, so that end is filled in from the germline J gene. The CDR3 totals 14 residues. V dropped 2 bases and J dropped 3; count of bases not matched to a gene: 0. The germline V gene encodes CDR1 KGHPV and CDR2 FQNQEV (reference sequence).

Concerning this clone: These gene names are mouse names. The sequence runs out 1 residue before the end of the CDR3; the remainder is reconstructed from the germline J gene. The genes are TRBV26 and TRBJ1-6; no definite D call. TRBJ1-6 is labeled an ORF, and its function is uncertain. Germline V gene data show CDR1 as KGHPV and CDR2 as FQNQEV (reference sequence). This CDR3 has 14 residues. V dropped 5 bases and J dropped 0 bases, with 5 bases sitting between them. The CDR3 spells CASSDNSYNSPLYF. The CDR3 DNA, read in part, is TGTGCCAGCAGTGACAATTCCTATAATTCGCCCCTCTAC.

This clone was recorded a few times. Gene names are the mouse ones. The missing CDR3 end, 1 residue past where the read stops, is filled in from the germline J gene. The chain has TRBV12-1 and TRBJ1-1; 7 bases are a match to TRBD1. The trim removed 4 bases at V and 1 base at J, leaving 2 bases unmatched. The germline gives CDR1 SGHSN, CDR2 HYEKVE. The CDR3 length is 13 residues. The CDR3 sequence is CASSRDRNTEVFF. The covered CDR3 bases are TGTGCCAGCTCCCGGGACAGAAACACAGAAGTCTTC.

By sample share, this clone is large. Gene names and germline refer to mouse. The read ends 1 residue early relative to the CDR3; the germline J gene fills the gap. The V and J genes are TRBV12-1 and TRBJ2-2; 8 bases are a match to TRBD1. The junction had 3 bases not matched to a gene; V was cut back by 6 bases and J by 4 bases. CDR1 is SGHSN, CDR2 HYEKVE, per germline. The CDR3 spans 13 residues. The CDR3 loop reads CASGRGRTGQLYF. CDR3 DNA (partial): TGTGCCAGCGGCAGGGGGCGCACCGGGCAGCTCTAC.

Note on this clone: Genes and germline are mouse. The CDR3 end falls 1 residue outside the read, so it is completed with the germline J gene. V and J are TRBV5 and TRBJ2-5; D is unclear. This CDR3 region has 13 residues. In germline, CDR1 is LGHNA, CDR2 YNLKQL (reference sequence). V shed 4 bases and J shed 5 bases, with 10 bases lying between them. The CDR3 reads CASSPPGGDTQYF. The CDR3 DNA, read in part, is TGTGCCAGCAGCCCCCCGGGTGGAGACACCCAGTAC.

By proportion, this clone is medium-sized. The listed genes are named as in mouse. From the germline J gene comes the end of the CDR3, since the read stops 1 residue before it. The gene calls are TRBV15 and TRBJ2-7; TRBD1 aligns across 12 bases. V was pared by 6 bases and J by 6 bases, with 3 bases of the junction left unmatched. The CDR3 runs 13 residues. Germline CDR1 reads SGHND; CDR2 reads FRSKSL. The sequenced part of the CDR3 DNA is TGTGCCAGCAGCCGGGACAGGGGGCCTGAACAGTAC. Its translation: CASSRDRGPEQY. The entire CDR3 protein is CASSRDRGPEQYF.